Described below is a single T cell receptor (beta chain) sequence and its context. The data originate from a study of cytomegalovirus exposure and HLA in healthy donors. PCR was performed using 60 Vbeta and 13 Jbeta primers. Measured with immunoSEQ multiplex PCR; TCRdb has only the in-frame clones, and not every one. This table holds about 200,000 clones, around 83% found once. This CDR3 has 16 amino acids. The germline V gene has CDR1 LNHNV and CDR2 YYDKDF (reference sequence). The V and J ends lost 5 bases and 0 bases, in that order; junction bases with no gene match: 7. The sequence came from a middle-aged man in good health and CMV-seropositive. Sequencing was carried out using PBMCs. The chain has TRBV15 and TRBJ2-1, with TRBD2 matching over 7 bases. The DNA of the CDR3 is TGTGCCACCAGCGGGGAAGGCGGGAGCTCCTACAATGAGCAGTTCTTC. It is translated as CATSGEGGSSYNEQFF.